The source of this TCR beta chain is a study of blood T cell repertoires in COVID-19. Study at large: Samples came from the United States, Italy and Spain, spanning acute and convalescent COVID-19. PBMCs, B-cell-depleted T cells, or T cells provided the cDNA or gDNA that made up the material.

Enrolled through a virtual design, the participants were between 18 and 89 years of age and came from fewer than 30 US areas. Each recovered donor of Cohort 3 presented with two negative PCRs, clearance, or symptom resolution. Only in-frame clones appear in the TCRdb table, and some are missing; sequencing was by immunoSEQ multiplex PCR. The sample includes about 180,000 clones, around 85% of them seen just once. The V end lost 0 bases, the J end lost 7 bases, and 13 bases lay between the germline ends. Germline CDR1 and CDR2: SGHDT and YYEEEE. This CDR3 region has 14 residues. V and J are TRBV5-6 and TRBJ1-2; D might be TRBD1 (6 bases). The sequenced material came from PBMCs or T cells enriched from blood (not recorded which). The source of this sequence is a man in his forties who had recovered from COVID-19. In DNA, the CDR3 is TGTGCCAGCAGCTTGGTGGCAGGGGTTTCTGGCTACACCTTC. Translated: CASSLVAGVSGYTF.